The 22 T cell receptor beta chains reported below all come from one sample, sequenced in a study of control samples from healthy donors and cancer patients. The protocol was immunoSEQ multiplex PCR, while the TCRdb copy is restricted to in-frame clones and leaves out a portion. The sample yields 120,000 or so clones, roughly 84% seen once. Sequenced: blood. Receptors originate from a man aged 40-49 years in good health.

Points on this clone: This specimen includes other DNA sequences encoding the same CDR3. This chain uses TRBV9 with TRBJ2-2; 7 bases align to TRBD1. V lost 1 base and J lost 5; bases outside the gene matches: 5. The germline V gene has CDR1 SGDLS and CDR2 YYNGEE. The CDR3 covers 15 residues. CDR3 in DNA: TGTGCCAGCAGCGTAAAGGGGGCGTCGACCGGGGAGCTGTTTTTT. Translated: CASSVKGASTGELFF.

The V call is TRBV29-1, the J call TRBJ2-3; 10 bases are shared with TRBD1. V shed 6 bases and J 2 bases; nucleotides not matched to a gene: 8. Germline loops: CDR1 SQVTM, CDR2 ANQGSEA. This CDR3 has 15 residues. The CDR3: CSVGRRQGATDTQYF. Here the CDR3 DNA reads TGCAGCGTCGGGAGACGACAGGGGGCCACAGATACGCAGTATTTT.

Written as DNA, the CDR3 is TGTGCCAGCAGTCTCGGACAGGGGGCAAAATATAGCAATCAGCCCCAGCATTTT. Translation: CASSLGQGAKYSNQPQHF. The chain has TRBV6-6 and TRBJ1-5; TRBD1 matches at 11 bases. The CDR3 spans 18 residues. The V gene's germline CDR1 is MNHNY and CDR2 SVGAGI (reference sequence). V was pared by 5 bases and J by 0 bases, with 9 bases of the junction left unmatched.

The CDR3, as DNA: TGTGCCTGGGGTGACCTGGAAGGCAGTTCAAATAATGAAAAACTGTTTTTT. Protein sequence: CAWGDLEGSSNNEKLFF. The chain recombines TRBV30 with TRBJ1-4, with no clear D. Germline values: CDR1 GTSNPN, CDR2 SVGIG (reference sequence). There are 17 residues in the CDR3. Trimming stripped 5 bases from V and 4 bases from J, with 23 bases between.

J is TRBJ2-7 and V is TRBV30; D unclear. V was pared by 2 bases and J by 2 bases, with 7 bases between. The CDR3 has 12 residues. Germline assignment: CDR1 GTSNPN and CDR2 SVGIG (reference sequence). For the CDR3, the DNA is TGTGCCTGGAGTCGGCAGACCTACGAGCAGTACTTC. It yields the protein CAWSRQTYEQYF.

The chain uses TRBV5-1 and TRBJ1-2; D is ambiguous. The CDR3 contains 13 residues. Germline lookup yields CDR1 SGHRS and CDR2 YFSETQ. V was trimmed by 4 bases and J by 0 bases, leaving 7 bases between them. The CDR3 nucleotides read TGCGCCAGCAGCGCAGATCCTAACTATGGCTACACCTTC. Translation gives CASSADPNYGYTF.

The CDR3 reads CASSLSTGSEPQHF. CDR3 DNA sequence: TGTGCCAGCAGTTTATCGACAGGGTCCGAGCCCCAGCATTTT. The rearrangement joins TRBV7-9 to TRBJ1-5; 7 bases map to TRBD1. The length of the CDR3 is 14 residues. J gave up 8 bases and V 6 bases, and 10 bases lay outside the gene matches. Germline V lookup: CDR1 SEHNR, CDR2 FQNEAQ (reference sequence).

This chain links TRBV18 with TRBJ1-5; D possibly corresponds to TRBD1 (6 bases). With 5 bases removed from V and 2 bases from J, the gap between germline ends came to 16 bases. CDR3 size: 16 residues. Per germline, CDR1 KGHSH and CDR2 LQKENI. DNA for the CDR3: TGTGCCAGCTCAGTTACCGGCAGGGGAGGCAATCAGCCCCAGCATTTT. It translates to CASSVTGRGGNQPQHF.

The chain uses TRBV3-1 (or the pseudogene TRBV3-2) and TRBJ2-7, with D possibly being TRBD1 (5 bases). CDR3 length: 14 amino acids. V was pared by 0 bases and J by 6 bases, with 12 bases between. Germline CDR1 reads LGHDT; CDR2 reads YNNKEL (reference sequence). In nucleotides, the CDR3 is TGTGCCAGCAGCCAAGAAAGGCTGGGGCGCGAGCAGTACTTC. It codes for CASSQERLGREQYF.

This chain links TRBV7-3 with TRBJ1-4; D gene uncertain. V dropped 5 bases and J dropped 6 bases, with 13 bases sitting between them. From germline, CDR1 is SGHTA and CDR2 FQGTGA. The CDR3 sequence is 14 residues long. The CDR3 is CASSQAGFYEKLFF. In nucleotides, the CDR3 is TGTGCCAGCAGCCAAGCGGGGTTTTATGAAAAACTGTTTTTT.

This clone has a single count. V usage is TRBV9 and J usage is TRBJ2-7; 9 bases map to TRBD2. The CDR3 is 13 amino acids. The germline CDR1 and CDR2 sequences are SGDLS and YYNGEE. Germline trimming cut 2 bases from V and 4 bases from J; bases unmatched to any gene: 1. DNA for the CDR3: TGTGCCAGCAGCGTGGGACTAGCTTACGAGCAGTACTTC. Translation: CASSVGLAYEQYF.

The CDR3 sequence: CASSARGSYEQYF. The DNA of the CDR3 is TGTGCCAGCAGCGCCCGGGGATCCTACGAGCAGTACTTC. V gene TRBV21-1 combines with J gene TRBJ2-7; the table's D call, TRBD2, was not checked against the DNA. TRBV21-1 is labeled a pseudogene. The CDR3 spans 13 residues.

The rearrangement links TRBV19 to TRBJ2-6, with D possibly being TRBD2 (6 bases). This CDR3 has 16 residues. Trimming stripped 7 bases from V and 2 bases from J, with 15 bases between. The germline gives CDR1 LNHDA, CDR2 SQIVND (reference sequence). The CDR3 sequence: CASTSRGGTGANVLTF. The CDR3 DNA sequence: TGTGCCAGTACCTCGCGGGGCGGTACTGGGGCCAACGTCCTGACTTTC.

This clone appeared a single time. The chain joins TRBV10-2 to TRBJ1-5; D is perhaps TRBD1 (6 bases). The CDR3 contains 14 residues. CDR1 and CDR2 from the germline V gene are WSHSY and SAAADI. V was cut by 0 bases and J by 4 bases, with 7 bases left in between. CDR3 in DNA: TGCGCCAGCAGTGAGTCAGGGGGGAATCAGCCCCAGCATTTT. Its protein is CASSESGGNQPQHF.

The V gene is TRBV4-1, the J gene TRBJ2-1; D remains ambiguous. V was shortened by 4 bases and J by 4 bases, with 20 bases between the two germline ends. This CDR3 comprises 17 residues. Germline-derived CDR1 and CDR2 are MGHRA and YSYEKL. CDR3 in DNA: TGCGCCAGCAGCCGGCAAACTACACCTACGATTTACAATGAGCAGTTCTTC. Translating it yields CASSRQTTPTIYNEQFF.

The chain couples TRBV6-2 or TRBV6-3 to TRBJ2-5; 8 bases match TRBD2. CDR3 length equals 15 residues. With V trimmed by 5 bases and J by 5 bases, 10 bases remained unmatched. CDR1 MNHEY and CDR2 SVGEGT come from the germline V gene. CDR3 nucleotides: TGTGCCAGCAGTCTATCGGGACTAGTGCGCGAGACCCAGTACTTC. Amino acid sequence: CASSLSGLVRETQYF.

This chain connects TRBV6-5 to TRBJ1-5; D gene unclear. The CDR3 spans 13 residues. Germline V gene data show CDR1 as MNHEY and CDR2 as SVGAGI. V shed 0 bases and J shed 7 bases, with 7 bases lying between them. For the CDR3, the DNA is TGTGCCAGCAGTTACTCGGAAGCCCAGCCCCAGCATTTT. It translates to CASSYSEAQPQHF.

This clone was seen only once. The V and J genes are TRBV9 and TRBJ1-2; the D is unclear. With 4 bases removed from V and 0 bases from J, the gap between germline ends came to 16 bases. The germline V gene has CDR1 SGDLS and CDR2 YYNGEE. The CDR3 is made up of 16 amino acids. CDR3 sequence (DNA): TGTGCCAGCAGCTCAGAGGTATTAGAGCCTAACTATGGCTACACCTTC. Its translation is CASSSEVLEPNYGYTF.

Here the CDR3 DNA reads TGTGCCAGCAGCCAAGGACGGGGGGTCTCCTACGAGCAGTACTTC. Its translation: CASSQGRGVSYEQYF. The chain uses TRBV14 and TRBJ2-7, with 7 nucleotides matching TRBD2. CDR1 SGHDN and CDR2 FVKESK come from the germline V gene. This CDR3 spans 15 amino acids. V was clipped by 1 base and J by 0 bases; unmatched bases: 3.

For this clone: Different DNA sequences within this sample yield the same CDR3. CDR3 nucleotide sequence: TGTGCCAGCAGTTCGGGAGTCAATCAGCCCCAGCATTTT. Amino acids: CASSSGVNQPQHF. This chain connects TRBV12-3 or TRBV12-4 to TRBJ1-5; no clear D. The CDR3 sequence is 13 residues long. V was cut by 4 bases and J by 3 bases, with 7 bases left in between.

The chain uses TRBV10-1 and TRBJ2-1; weak D call: TRBD1 (6 bases). Germline assignment: CDR1 WNHNN and CDR2 SYGVQD (reference sequence). Trimming removed 6 bases at V and 5 bases at J, with 14 bases between. The CDR3 contains 14 residues. CDR3 in DNA: TGCGCCAGCAGGGGGGACACCGGGGACAATGAGCAGTTCTTC. This translates into CASRGDTGDNEQFF.

The chain couples TRBV15 to TRBJ2-5, with a weak D call TRBD1 (6 bases). Germline lookup yields CDR1 LNHNV and CDR2 YYDKDF (reference sequence). CDR3 length equals 13 residues. Trimming removed 3 bases at V and 5 bases at J, with 10 bases between. The CDR3 DNA follows: TGTGCCACCAGCAGGAGACAGGCGGAGACCCAGTACTTC. This codes for CATSRRQAETQYF.